This TCR beta chain is from a study of blood T cells in healthy people across ages. The CDR3 is 12 residues long. CDR1 is SGHTA, CDR2 FQGNSA, per germline. This clonotype has a handful of counts. At one end, the junction sequence differs from germline, possibly due to a read error. Per sample, a minimum of 6.5 million PBMCs were isolated. Primed by a sample-barcoded 5' primer and a J-beta primer mix, a second PCR proceeded for about 6 to 12 cycles. Sequencing yielded, for each sample, at least 2.5 million paired-end reads carrying CDR3. MiXCR, run by TCRdb on the 5' RACE reads, gives a single entry per CDR3 protein. The data show hundreds of thousands of distinct CDR3 sequences, 24% seen once. The data were also submitted as part of a second study, on T cells of mothers and their children. That source notes: The study found slightly higher but non-significant overlap in related versus unrelated mother-child pairs.

Sequencing used blood. The chain uses TRBV7-2 and TRBJ2-6, with a tentative D call TRBD1 (6 bases). The TCR comes from a boy younger than 18 in good health. This CDR3 reads CAGGSGANALTF. CDR3 bases: TGTGCCGGGGGCTCTGGGGCCAACGCCCTGACTTTC.